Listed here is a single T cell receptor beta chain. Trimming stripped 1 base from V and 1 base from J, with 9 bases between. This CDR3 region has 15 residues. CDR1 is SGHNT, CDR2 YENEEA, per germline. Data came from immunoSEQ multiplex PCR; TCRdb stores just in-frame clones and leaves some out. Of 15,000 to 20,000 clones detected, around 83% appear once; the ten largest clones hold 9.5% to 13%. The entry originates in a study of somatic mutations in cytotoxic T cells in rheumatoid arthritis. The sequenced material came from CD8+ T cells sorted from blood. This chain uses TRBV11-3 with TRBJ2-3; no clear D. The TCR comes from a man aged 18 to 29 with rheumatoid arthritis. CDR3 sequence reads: CASSLVYGGTDTQYF. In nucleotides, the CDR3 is TGTGCCAGCAGCTTAGTGTACGGAGGCACAGATACGCAGTATTTT.